This T cell receptor (beta chain) is drawn from a study of control samples from healthy donors and cancer patients. Method: immunoSEQ multiplex PCR; TCRdb's copy keeps in-frame clones and lacks some. This sample has just over 150,000 clones, with just under 95% found just once. The TCR was taken from a woman aged 40 to 49 in good health. The sequenced material came from blood.

The CDR3 reads CASSQSRAPQETQYF. CDR3 nucleotide sequence: TGCGCCAGCAGTCAATCGCGGGCTCCCCAAGAGACCCAGTACTTC. The rearrangement uses TRBV23-1 and TRBJ2-5, with TRBD2 as a possible D gene (5 bases). TRBV23-1 is labeled an ORF, and its function is uncertain. This CDR3 has 15 amino acids. The V end lost 0 bases, the J end lost 1 base, and 9 bases lay between the germline ends.